The rows below give T cell receptor beta chains drawn from one sample of a study of identical twins. TCRdb independently ran MiXCR on the 5' RACE reads; one entry per CDR3 protein. Of about 480,000 distinct CDR3 sequences detected, 14% appear once; the ten largest clones hold approximately 0.52%. This sample was shared with a second study, whose subject was yellow fever vaccine responses in identical twins.

The sequenced sample consisted of CD4+ T cells sorted from blood. The receptor source for this set is a woman between 18 and 30 years old in good health. CDR3s include the opening cysteine and the closing phenylalanine or tryptophan. D genes are given only for firm matches. Only some rows state a clone size, as once, few, many or a class for expanded clones.

abundance: few; v_gene: TRBV5-1; j_gene: TRBJ2-7; d_gene: NA; CDR3nt: TGCGCCAGCAGATTCCGGGACACCATCCGGGAGGAGCAGTACTTC; CDR3aa: CASRFRDTIREEQYF
abundance: NA; v_gene: TRBV12-3/TRBV12-4; j_gene: TRBJ2-5; d_gene: TRBD2; CDR3nt: TGTGCCAGCAGTTGGTCCGGACTAGCGGGGGGGGCGGAGACCCAGTACTTC; CDR3aa: CASSWSGLAGGAETQYF
abundance: few; v_gene: TRBV6-1; j_gene: TRBJ2-3; d_gene: TRBD1; CDR3nt: TGTGCCAGCACAGGGGACAGGTACACAGATACGCAGTATTTT; CDR3aa: CASTGDRYTDTQYF
abundance: NA; v_gene: TRBV29-1; j_gene: TRBJ1-2; d_gene: NA; CDR3nt: TGCAGCGTTGGAGACCGCTATGGCTACACCTTC; CDR3aa: CSVGDRYGYTF
abundance: NA; v_gene: TRBV21-1; j_gene: TRBJ2-1; d_gene: NA; CDR3nt: TGTGCCAGCAGCAAAGTTGACAAAACTAGCAGCTACAATGAGCAGTTCTTC; CDR3aa: CASSKVDKTSSYNEQFF
abundance: NA; v_gene: TRBV28; j_gene: TRBJ1-5; d_gene: TRBD1; CDR3nt: TGTGCCAGCAGCTCCGGGACAGGGGGCGCATGGGGTCAGCCCCAGCATTTT; CDR3aa: CASSSGTGGAWGQPQHF
abundance: few; v_gene: TRBV18; j_gene: TRBJ2-1; d_gene: NA; CDR3nt: TGTGCCAGCTCACCACCTCCAGGGAGGTATGAGCAGTTCTTC; CDR3aa: CASSPPPGRYEQFF
abundance: few; v_gene: TRBV30; j_gene: TRBJ2-1; d_gene: NA; CDR3nt: TGTGCCTGGAGTGGAGGCCCCGATGAGCAGTTCTTC; CDR3aa: CAWSGGPDEQFF
abundance: NA; v_gene: TRBV27; j_gene: TRBJ1-1; d_gene: NA; CDR3nt: TGTGCCAGCAGCCCCTGGAGGGAAACTGAAGCTTTCTTT; CDR3aa: CASSPWRETEAFF
abundance: few; v_gene: TRBV25-1; j_gene: TRBJ2-1; d_gene: TRBD1; CDR3nt: TGTGCCAGCAGCCCGACCGGGACAGGGGGTGAGCAGTTCTTC; CDR3aa: CASSPTGTGGEQFF
abundance: few; v_gene: TRBV15; j_gene: TRBJ2-2; d_gene: NA; CDR3nt: TGTGCCACCAGCCCGCGCAAGATGAACACCGGGGAGCTGTTTTTT; CDR3aa: CATSPRKMNTGELFF
abundance: NA; v_gene: TRBV25-1; j_gene: TRBJ2-5; d_gene: NA; CDR3nt: TGTGCCAGCAGTCCAGGGATTGGGGTCCAAGAGACCCAGTACTTC; CDR3aa: CASSPGIGVQETQYF
abundance: few; v_gene: TRBV11-2; j_gene: TRBJ2-3; d_gene: NA; CDR3nt: TGTGCCAGCAGCGTACGGGGCTCCCGCCCAGATACGCAGTATTTT; CDR3aa: CASSVRGSRPDTQYF
abundance: NA; v_gene: TRBV10-3; j_gene: TRBJ1-1; d_gene: NA; CDR3nt: TGTGCCATCAGTGAGTGGGAAACTGAAGCTTTCTTT; CDR3aa: CAISEWETEAFF
abundance: NA; v_gene: TRBV28; j_gene: TRBJ2-7; d_gene: TRBD1; CDR3nt: TGTGCCAGCAGACGCCCGGGACAGCAATACGAGCAGTACTTC; CDR3aa: CASRRPGQQYEQYF
abundance: NA; v_gene: TRBV18; j_gene: TRBJ2-5; d_gene: NA; CDR3nt: TGTGCCAGCTCACCACCTAACCAAGAGACCCAGTACTTC; CDR3aa: CASSPPNQETQYF
abundance: NA; v_gene: TRBV5-1; j_gene: TRBJ2-2; d_gene: TRBD2; CDR3nt: TGCGCCAGCAGCCGCGGGGGGGCCCCCGGGGAGCTGTTTTTT; CDR3aa: CASSRGGAPGELFF
abundance: few; v_gene: TRBV29-1; j_gene: TRBJ2-7; d_gene: TRBD2; CDR3nt: TGCAGCGGAGTAAGGCTAGCGGGGGGAGCCTACGAGCAGTACTTC; CDR3aa: CSGVRLAGGAYEQYF
abundance: NA; v_gene: TRBV12-3/TRBV12-4; j_gene: TRBJ2-5; d_gene: TRBD1; CDR3nt: TGTGCCAGCAGGGCCATCGACAGGGGGCAAGAGACCCAGTACTTC; CDR3aa: CASRAIDRGQETQYF
abundance: NA; v_gene: TRBV5-1; j_gene: TRBJ2-3; d_gene: NA; CDR3nt: TGCGCCAGCAGCCCGGGGGCCCCCGCTAGCACAGATACGCAGTATTTT; CDR3aa: CASSPGAPASTDTQYF
abundance: few; v_gene: TRBV7-2; j_gene: TRBJ2-1; d_gene: NA; CDR3nt: TGTGCCAGCAGCTTACGGGTCTACAATGAGCAGTTCTTC; CDR3aa: CASSLRVYNEQFF
abundance: few; v_gene: TRBV28; j_gene: TRBJ2-7; d_gene: NA; CDR3nt: TGTGCCAGCAGTTTTGGACTCCCGTACGAGCAGTACTTC; CDR3aa: CASSFGLPYEQYF
abundance: NA; v_gene: TRBV3-1; j_gene: TRBJ1-6; d_gene: NA; CDR3nt: TGTGCCAGCCGGGGAGTAGTAGATTCACCCCTCCACTTT; CDR3aa: CASRGVVDSPLHF
abundance: NA; v_gene: TRBV7-2; j_gene: TRBJ2-7; d_gene: NA; CDR3nt: TGTGCCAGCGGTAGGAGCGGCTCCTACGAGCAGTACTTC; CDR3aa: CASGRSGSYEQYF
abundance: NA; v_gene: TRBV4-3; j_gene: TRBJ2-7; d_gene: NA; CDR3nt: TGCGCCAGCAGCCAAGACCCGGGCATCTTGAGCTCCTACGAGCAGTACTTC; CDR3aa: CASSQDPGILSSYEQYF
abundance: NA; v_gene: TRBV2; j_gene: TRBJ1-4; d_gene: TRBD1; CDR3nt: TGTGCCAGCAGATACAGGGGGAAGGGTGAAAAACTGTTTTTT; CDR3aa: CASRYRGKGEKLFF